What follows are 27 T cell receptor beta chains derived from one specimen sequenced in a study of CD8 T cells in Susac syndrome. It was with random hexamers that about 0.45 to 1 ug RNA was reverse transcribed. TCRdb re-derived calls from the immunoSEQ multiplex PCR reads in MiXCR, one entry per CDR3 protein. The table lists some 150,000 distinct CDR3 sequences, roughly 94% of them singletons. The specimen sequenced was CD8+ T cells from PBMCs. All receptors come from a human donor with multiple sclerosis.

This clonotype was recorded a few times. The rearrangement joins TRBV7-2 to TRBJ2-3, with 11 nucleotides matching TRBD2. This CDR3 comprises 15 residues. J was trimmed by 4 bases and V by 5 bases; bases with no gene match: 5. The germline gives CDR1 SGHTA, CDR2 FQGNSA. This CDR3 is CASSVSGGASDTQYF. CDR3 sequence (DNA): TGTGCCAGCAGCGTTAGCGGGGGGGCGTCAGATACGCAGTATTTT. Filled out from reference TRBV7-2 and TRBJ2-3, the complete variable domain reads GAGVSQSPSNKVTEKGKDVELRCDPISGHTALYWYRQSLGQGLEFLIYFQGNSAPDKSGLPSDRFSAERTGGSVSTLTIQRTQQEDSAVYLCASSVSGGASDTQYFGPGTRLTVL.

The chain carries TRBV29-1 and TRBJ2-1; the D gene could be TRBD1 or TRBD2 (5 bases each). CDR3 length: 17 residues. Trimming left V 5 bases short and J 3 bases short, with 23 bases between. The germline V gene encodes CDR1 SQVTM and CDR2 ANQGSEA. CDR3 sequence: CSVRGSERIQDYNEQFF. CDR3 sequence (DNA): TGCAGCGTTCGGGGTAGCGAGAGGATACAGGACTACAATGAGCAGTTCTTC.

This chain joins TRBV23-1 and TRBJ2-6, with 7 bases that match TRBD1. TRBV23-1 is classed as an ORF, of uncertain function. Trimming took 6 bases from V and 0 from J; bases not matched to a gene: 8. The CDR3 has 17 residues. The CDR3 reads CASSLGTVYSGANVLTF. Written as DNA, the CDR3 is TGCGCCAGCAGCCTCGGGACAGTGTACTCTGGGGCCAACGTCCTGACTTTC.

This clonotype occurred once. This rearrangement joins TRBV9 to TRBJ2-7; D possibly corresponds to TRBD1 (6 bases). CDR3 size: 14 residues. The ends were cut back, 6 bases at V and 2 bases at J, with 15 bases in the middle. Germline CDR1 and CDR2: SGDLS and YYNGEE. Here the CDR3 reads CASNPGHRAYEQYF. The CDR3 DNA reads as TGTGCCAGCAATCCAGGGCACAGGGCCTACGAGCAGTACTTC.

V gene TRBV12-3 or TRBV12-4 combines with J gene TRBJ2-1, with D perhaps TRBD1 or TRBD2 (5 bases each). V was shortened by 5 bases and J by 8 bases, with 16 bases between the two germline ends. The CDR3 is made up of 14 amino acids. CDR3 coding DNA: TGTGCCAGCAGTACCGGGGCGAGGGGCGATGAGCAGTTCTTC. As protein: CASSTGARGDEQFF.

This clonotype was observed once. The chain links TRBV7-8 to TRBJ1-2; no clear D gene. This CDR3 contains 12 residues. Germline values: CDR1 SGHVS, CDR2 FQNEAQ. Trimming shortened V by 6 bases and J by 0 bases, and 5 bases separated the two germline ends. The DNA of the CDR3 is TGTGCCAGCAGTGGCCCTAACTATGGCTACACCTTC. It translates to CASSGPNYGYTF.

The chain carries TRBV5-1 and TRBJ1-6; D gene ambiguous. CDR3 size: 13 residues. V dropped 6 bases and J dropped 2 bases, with 6 bases sitting between them. Germline assignment: CDR1 SGHRS and CDR2 YFSETQ. The CDR3 reads CASKDAYNSPLHF. CDR3 DNA sequence: TGCGCCAGCAAGGATGCCTATAATTCACCCCTCCACTTT.

This sequence joins TRBV2 and TRBJ1-2; 7 bases map to TRBD1. J gave up 4 bases and V 8 bases, and 16 bases lay outside the gene matches. Germline V gene data show CDR1 as SNHLY and CDR2 as FYNNEI. CDR3 length equals 16 residues. The CDR3 is CASGYPDRGGAYGYTF. Here the CDR3 DNA reads TGTGCCAGCGGCTACCCGGACCGAGGGGGCGCCTATGGCTACACCTTC.

The rearrangement links TRBV4-3 to TRBJ2-5, with D possibly matching TRBD2 (5 bases). The V gene's germline CDR1 is LGHNA and CDR2 YSLEER. With 0 bases removed from V and 5 bases from J, the gap between germline ends came to 13 bases. The CDR3 has 15 residues. The CDR3 nucleotides read TGCGCCAGCAGCCAAGACGGCGGCCCGGGGGAGACCCAGTACTTC. Translation gives CASSQDGGPGETQYF.

V gene TRBV9 combines with J gene TRBJ1-2, with D possibly TRBD1 on 5 matching bases. Germline-derived CDR1 and CDR2 are SGDLS and YYNGEE. This CDR3 spans 11 amino acids. V lost 9 bases and J 6 bases, leaving 12 bases between the germline ends. Written as DNA, the CDR3 is TGTGCCACCGGAGAAGGGGATGGCTACACCTTC. It is translated as CATGEGDGYTF.

The genes are TRBV30 and TRBJ1-3; 8 bases map to TRBD1. From germline, CDR1 is GTSNPN and CDR2 SVGIG (reference sequence). Trimming cost V 3 bases and J 2 bases; bases outside gene matches: 6. The length of the CDR3 is 15 residues. The CDR3 is CAWSLDRGPGNTIYF. The CDR3 nucleotides read TGTGCCTGGAGCCTAGACAGGGGCCCTGGAAACACCATATATTTT.

The rearrangement links TRBV7-8 to TRBJ2-7, with 7 bases identical to TRBD1. This CDR3 has 13 residues. Germline-derived CDR1 and CDR2 are SGHVS and FQNEAQ. The V segment lost 6 bases and the J segment 7 bases; nucleotides outside the gene matches: 9. CDR3 residues: CASSGEGTEEQYF. Written as DNA, the CDR3 is TGTGCCAGCAGTGGAGAAGGGACAGAAGAGCAGTACTTC.

This chain connects TRBV7-9 to TRBJ1-1; tentatively, D is TRBD1 (6 bases). Trimming removed 5 bases at V and 4 bases at J, with 14 bases between. CDR1 and CDR2 (germline): SEHNR, FQNEAQ (reference sequence). The CDR3 spans 14 residues. CDR3 coding DNA: TGTGCCAGCAGCCCGGACAGACCCATCACTGAAGCTTTCTTT. It encodes CASSPDRPITEAFF.

The CDR3 loop is CSAREQGNYGYTF. CDR3 sequence (DNA): TGCAGTGCTAGAGAACAGGGCAACTATGGCTACACCTTC. The chain couples TRBV20-1 to TRBJ1-2; TRBD1 is a possible D gene (6 bases). Trimming shortened V by 0 bases and J by 2 bases, and 7 bases separated the two germline ends. CDR1 is DFQATT, CDR2 SNEGSKA, per germline (reference sequence). CDR3 length equals 13 residues.

In nucleotides, the CDR3 is TGTGCCAGCGGGAAGGCCCCCTACAATGAGCAGTTCTTC. This sequence encodes CASGKAPYNEQFF. The rearrangement uses TRBV6-5 and TRBJ2-1; D not certain. Germline CDR1 reads MNHEY; CDR2 reads SVGAGI. CDR3 length: 13 residues. V was trimmed by 8 bases and J by 2 bases, leaving 10 bases between them.

This chain connects TRBV12-2 to TRBJ1-2. TRBV12-2 is a pseudogene segment. This CDR3 region has 14 residues. The DNA for the CDR3 is TGTGCAAGTCGCTTAGCGCTGCAGAGCTATGGCTACACCTTC. Translated, it gives CASRLALQSYGYTF.

The rearrangement links TRBV7-9 to TRBJ1-1; 7 bases match TRBD1. CDR1 is SEHNR, CDR2 FQNEAQ, per germline (reference sequence). CDR3 size: 15 residues. Trimming removed 2 bases from V and 4 bases from J; junction bases left unmatched: 7. The CDR3 sequence: CASSLPDRAGTEAFF. As DNA, the CDR3 is TGTGCCAGCAGCTTACCCGACAGGGCGGGCACTGAAGCTTTCTTT.

The chain combines TRBV6-5 with TRBJ2-2; weak D call: TRBD1 (6 bases). Germline V CDR1 and CDR2: MNHEY, SVGAGI. V was pared by 2 bases and J by 6 bases, with 13 bases between. The CDR3 sequence is 15 residues long. CDR3 sequence (DNA): TGTGCCAGCAGTTACGGGACACTTGGGGCCGGGGAGCTGTTTTTT. This gives the protein CASSYGTLGAGELFF.

The chain couples TRBV7-9 to TRBJ2-7; D uncertain. Germline CDR1 reads SEHNR; CDR2 reads FQNEAQ (reference sequence). The CDR3 contains 12 residues. Trimming shortened V by 8 bases and J by 2 bases, and 10 bases separated the two germline ends. The CDR3 spells CASSGSPYEQYF. As DNA, the CDR3 is TGTGCCAGCTCCGGGTCCCCCTACGAGCAGTACTTC.

The chain recombines TRBV13 with TRBJ1-2; 8 bases align to TRBD1. The CDR3 contains 13 residues. Germline V lookup: CDR1 PRHDT, CDR2 FYEKMQ (reference sequence). V shed 1 base and J 6 bases; nucleotides not matched to a gene: 1. The CDR3 here is CASSLEQGDGYTF. The CDR3 DNA reads as TGTGCCAGCAGCTTAGAACAGGGGGATGGCTACACCTTC.

This clonotype was observed a single time. The chain has TRBV3-1 and TRBJ2-3; TRBD1 matches 7 bases. Unmatched junction bases numbered 12, after V lost 2 bases and J lost 4 bases. CDR3 length: 17 amino acids. Germline loops: CDR1 LGHDT, CDR2 YNNKEL (reference sequence). The CDR3: CASSQSLRITGADTQYF. Written as DNA, the CDR3 is TGTGCCAGCAGCCAATCACTACGCATTACAGGGGCAGATACGCAGTATTTT.

CDR3 in amino acids: CSVEGHSGGYEQYF. CDR3 coding DNA: TGCAGCGTTGAAGGACACTCAGGGGGCTACGAGCAGTACTTC. The chain has TRBV29-1 and TRBJ2-7; TRBD1 aligns across 7 bases. With 1 base clipped from V and 3 bases from J, the junction kept 6 bases outside the gene matches. Germline-derived CDR1 and CDR2 are SQVTM and ANQGSEA. The CDR3 runs 14 residues.

The V gene is TRBV28, the J gene TRBJ2-7, with D possibly matching TRBD2 (7 bases). Trimming took off 3 bases at V and 6 bases at J, with 15 bases between the two ends. The CDR3 contains 14 residues. CDR1 MDHEN and CDR2 SYDVKM come from the germline V gene. CDR3 coding DNA: TGTGCCAGCAGTTTCGGGGGGCCCGTTTTCGAGCAGTACTTC. This gives the protein CASSFGGPVFEQYF.

The rearrangement links TRBV3-1 to TRBJ2-2; no clear D gene. Germline CDR1 LGHDT, CDR2 YNNKEL (reference sequence). The CDR3 is 16 residues long. V shed 4 bases and J shed 10 bases, with 22 bases lying between them. Here the CDR3 DNA reads TGTGCCAGCAGCCTCCGAGCCAGCCTACGCGTGTTGGAGCTGTTTTTT. It specifies CASSLRASLRVLELFF.

The CDR3 DNA reads TGTGCCAGCAGCCAAGCTCTGAGGGGCCCTGGTGGCTACACCTTC. Protein sequence: CASSQALRGPGGYTF. This chain links TRBV16 with TRBJ1-2; D possibly corresponds to TRBD1 (5 bases). Trimming stripped 2 bases from V and 7 bases from J, with 17 bases between. Germline V lookup: CDR1 KGHSY, CDR2 FQNENV. The CDR3 has 15 amino acids.

The V call is TRBV3-1, the J call TRBJ1-2; 7 bases agree with TRBD1. The germline V gene encodes CDR1 LGHDT and CDR2 YNNKEL (reference sequence). The CDR3 totals 15 residues. J lost 9 bases, V lost 2 bases, and 12 bases had no gene match. Here the CDR3 DNA reads TGTGCCAGCAGCCAACAAGTTGGCAGGGGGTCAAGCTACACCTTC. Protein sequence: CASSQQVGRGSSYTF.

The chain recombines TRBV3-1 with TRBJ2-1; 16 bases fit TRBD2. The V gene's germline CDR1 is LGHDT and CDR2 YNNKEL (reference sequence). Trimming at V came to 4 bases and at J to 8 bases, leaving 2 bases not matched to a gene. The CDR3 is made up of 15 amino acids. The CDR3 region has the DNA TGTGCCAGCAGCCCGGGACTAGCGGGGGGGCATGAGCAGTTCTTC. Its protein product is CASSPGLAGGHEQFF.